This T cell receptor beta chain was sequenced in a study of blood T cell repertoires in COVID-19. TCRdb's table, derived via immunoSEQ multiplex PCR, lists solely in-frame clones and lacks some. The sample lists about 130,000 clones; more than 70% were seen once. Germline values: CDR1 KGHDR, CDR2 SFDVKD. The V end lost 7 bases, the J end lost 5 bases, and 10 bases lay between the germline ends. The CDR3 loop spans 13 amino acids. The TCR originated in a man aged 65 to 79 with acute or convalescent COVID-19. The rearrangement links TRBV24-1 to TRBJ1-4, with D tentatively TRBD1 (5 bases). Sequencing used peripheral blood. The CDR3 bases are TGTGCCACCAGGCGGGGACCGAATGAAAAACTGTTTTTT. Protein product: CATRRGPNEKLFF.